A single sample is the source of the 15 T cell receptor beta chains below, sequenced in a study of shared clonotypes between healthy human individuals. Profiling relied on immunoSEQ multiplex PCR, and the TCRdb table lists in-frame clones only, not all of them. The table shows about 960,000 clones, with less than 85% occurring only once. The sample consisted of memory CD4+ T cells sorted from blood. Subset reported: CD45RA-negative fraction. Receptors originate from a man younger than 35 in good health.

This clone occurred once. The CDR3: CASSPSGREWGHEQFF. Here the CDR3 DNA reads TGTGCCAGCAGCCCAAGTGGGCGGGAGTGGGGGCATGAGCAGTTCTTC. The chain uses TRBV7-2 and TRBJ2-1; maybe TRBD2 (7 bases). The CDR3 consists of 16 residues. The V gene's germline CDR1 is SGHTA and CDR2 FQGNSA. Trimming shortened V by 5 bases and J by 8 bases, and 22 bases separated the two germline ends.

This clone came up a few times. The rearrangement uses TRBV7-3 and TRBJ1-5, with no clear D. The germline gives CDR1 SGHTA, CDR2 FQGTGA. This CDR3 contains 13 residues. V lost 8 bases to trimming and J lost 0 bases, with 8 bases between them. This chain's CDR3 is CASARDSNQPQHF. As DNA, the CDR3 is TGTGCCAGCGCCCGGGATAGCAATCAGCCCCAGCATTTT.

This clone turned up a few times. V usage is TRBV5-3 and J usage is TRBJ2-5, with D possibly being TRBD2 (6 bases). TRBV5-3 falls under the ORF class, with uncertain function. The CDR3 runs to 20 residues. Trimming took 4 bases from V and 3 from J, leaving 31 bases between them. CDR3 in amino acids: CARSMLGIGRRTPREETQYF. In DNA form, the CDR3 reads TGTGCCAGAAGCATGCTTGGGATAGGGAGGCGGACCCCACGGGAAGAGACCCAGTACTTC.

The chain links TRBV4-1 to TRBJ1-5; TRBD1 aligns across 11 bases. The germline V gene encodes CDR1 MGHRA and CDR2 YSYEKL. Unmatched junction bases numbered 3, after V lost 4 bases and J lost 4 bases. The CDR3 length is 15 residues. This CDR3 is CASSPRDRGNQPQHF. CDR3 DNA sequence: TGCGCCAGCAGCCCCCGGGACAGGGGGAATCAGCCCCAGCATTTT.

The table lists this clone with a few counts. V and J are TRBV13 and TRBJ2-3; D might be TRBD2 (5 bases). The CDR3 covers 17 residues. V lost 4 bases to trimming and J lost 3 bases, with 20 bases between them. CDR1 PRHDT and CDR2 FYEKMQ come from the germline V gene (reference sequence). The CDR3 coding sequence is TGTGCCAGCAGCTCCCTACTACTCCTAGCAAATACAGATACGCAGTATTTT. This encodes CASSSLLLLANTDTQYF.

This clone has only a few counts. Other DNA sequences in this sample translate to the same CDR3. The CDR3 here is CASSYGRAGTEAFF. DNA for the CDR3: TGTGCCAGCAGTTATGGCAGGGCGGGCACTGAAGCTTTCTTT. This rearrangement joins TRBV6-5 to TRBJ1-1; D is possibly TRBD1 (5 bases). Trimming pared 3 bases from V and 4 bases from J, leaving 12 bases between. The germline V gene encodes CDR1 MNHEY and CDR2 SVGAGI. This CDR3 spans 14 amino acids.

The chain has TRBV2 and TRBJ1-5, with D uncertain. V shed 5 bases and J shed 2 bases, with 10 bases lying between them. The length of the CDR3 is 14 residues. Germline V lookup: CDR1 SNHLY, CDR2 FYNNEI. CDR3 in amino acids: CASSRESGNQPQHF. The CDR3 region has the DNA TGTGCCAGCAGTCGGGAGTCGGGCAATCAGCCCCAGCATTTT. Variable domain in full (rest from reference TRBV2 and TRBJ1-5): EPEVTQTPSHQVTQMGQEVILRCVPISNHLYFYWYRQILGQKVEFLVSFYNNEISEKSEIFDDQFSVERPDGSNFTLKIRSTKLEDSAMYFCASSRESGNQPQHFGDGTRLSIL.

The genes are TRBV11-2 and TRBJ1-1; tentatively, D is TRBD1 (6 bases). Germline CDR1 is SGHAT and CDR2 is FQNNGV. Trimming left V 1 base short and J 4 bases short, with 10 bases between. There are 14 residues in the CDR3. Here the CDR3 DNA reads TGTGCCAGCAGCTTAGGGGGGGCCGGCACTGAAGCTTTCTTT. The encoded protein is CASSLGGAGTEAFF.

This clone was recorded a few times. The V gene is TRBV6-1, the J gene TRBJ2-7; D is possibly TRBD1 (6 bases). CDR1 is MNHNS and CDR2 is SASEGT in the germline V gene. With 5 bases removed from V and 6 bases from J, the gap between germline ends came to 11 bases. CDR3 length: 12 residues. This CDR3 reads CASSRTGTEQYF. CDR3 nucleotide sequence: TGTGCCAGCAGTAGAACAGGGACCGAGCAGTACTTC.

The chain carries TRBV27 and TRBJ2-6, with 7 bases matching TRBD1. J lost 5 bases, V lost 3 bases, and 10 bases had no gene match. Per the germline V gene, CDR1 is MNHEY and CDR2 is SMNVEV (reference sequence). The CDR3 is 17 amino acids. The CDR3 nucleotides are TGTGCCAGCAGTTTTAGGGACAGTCCTCTTCGGGCCAACGTCCTGACTTTC. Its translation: CASSFRDSPLRANVLTF.

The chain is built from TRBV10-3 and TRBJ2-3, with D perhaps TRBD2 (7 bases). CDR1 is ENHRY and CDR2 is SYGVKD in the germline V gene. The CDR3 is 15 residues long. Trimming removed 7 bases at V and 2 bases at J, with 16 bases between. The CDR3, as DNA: TGTGCCATCAATAAGGGGGGGCCCATCACAGATACGCAGTATTTT. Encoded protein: CAINKGGPITDTQYF.

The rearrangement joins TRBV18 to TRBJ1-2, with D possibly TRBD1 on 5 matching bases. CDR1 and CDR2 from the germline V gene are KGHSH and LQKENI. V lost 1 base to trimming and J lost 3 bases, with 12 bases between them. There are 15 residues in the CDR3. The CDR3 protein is CASSPRAGTDYGYTF. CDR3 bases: TGTGCCAGCTCACCACGGGCCGGGACGGACTATGGCTACACCTTC.

The CDR3 reads CASSPRSTGELFF. The CDR3 DNA sequence: TGTGCCAGCTCACCTAGAAGCACCGGGGAGCTGTTTTTT. The genes are TRBV18 and TRBJ2-2; D call uncertain. Germline V gene lookup returns CDR1 KGHSH and CDR2 LQKENI. Deletions cut 3 bases from V and 4 bases from J, with 6 bases between. The CDR3 loop spans 13 amino acids.

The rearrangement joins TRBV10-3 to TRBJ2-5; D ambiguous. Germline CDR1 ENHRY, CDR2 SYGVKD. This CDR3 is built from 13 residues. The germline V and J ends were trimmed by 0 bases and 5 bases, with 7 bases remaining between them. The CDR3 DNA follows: TGTGCCATCAGTGAGTCGTCTGGTGAGACCCAGTACTTC. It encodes CAISESSGETQYF.

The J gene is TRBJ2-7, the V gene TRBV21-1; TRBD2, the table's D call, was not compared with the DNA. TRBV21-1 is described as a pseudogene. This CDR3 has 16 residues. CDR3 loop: CASSKVTSGGPYEQYF. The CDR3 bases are TGTGCCAGCAGCAAAGTAACTAGCGGGGGCCCCTACGAGCAGTACTTC.